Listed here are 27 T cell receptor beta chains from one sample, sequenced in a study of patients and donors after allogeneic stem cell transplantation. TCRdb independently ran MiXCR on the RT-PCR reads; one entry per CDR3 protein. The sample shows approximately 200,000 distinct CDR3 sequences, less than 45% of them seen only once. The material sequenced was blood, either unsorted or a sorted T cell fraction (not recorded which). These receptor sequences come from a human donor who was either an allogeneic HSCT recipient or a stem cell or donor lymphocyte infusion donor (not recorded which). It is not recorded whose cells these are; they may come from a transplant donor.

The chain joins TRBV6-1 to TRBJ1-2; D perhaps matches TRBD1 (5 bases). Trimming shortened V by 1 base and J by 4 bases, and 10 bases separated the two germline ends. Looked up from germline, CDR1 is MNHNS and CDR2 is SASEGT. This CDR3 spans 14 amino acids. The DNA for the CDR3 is TGTGCCAGCAGTGAAGTAAGGCAGGGCTATGGCTACACCTTC. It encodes CASSEVRQGYGYTF.

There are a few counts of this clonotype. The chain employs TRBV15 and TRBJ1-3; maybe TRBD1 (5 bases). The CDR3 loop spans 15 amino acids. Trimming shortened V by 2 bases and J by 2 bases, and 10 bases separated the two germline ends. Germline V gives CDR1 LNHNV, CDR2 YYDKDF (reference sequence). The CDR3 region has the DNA TGTGCCACCAGCAGAACAGGTAGTCCTGGAAACACCATATATTTT. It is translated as CATSRTGSPGNTIYF.

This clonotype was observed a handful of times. CDR3 residues: CASSPIAGAIGTDTQYF. The CDR3 DNA follows: TGTGCCAGCAGTCCGATAGCGGGAGCAATCGGCACAGATACGCAGTATTTT. The chain has TRBV28 and TRBJ2-3; TRBD2 matches at 9 bases. The CDR3 loop spans 17 amino acids. Germline assignment: CDR1 MDHEN and CDR2 SYDVKM. The ends lost 5 bases at V and 1 base at J; junction bases unmatched: 10.

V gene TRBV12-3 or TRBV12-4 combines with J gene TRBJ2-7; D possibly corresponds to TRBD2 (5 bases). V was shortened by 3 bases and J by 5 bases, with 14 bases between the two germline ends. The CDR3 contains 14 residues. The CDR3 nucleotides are TGTGCCAGCAGTTTTACGGGATACTGGGACGAGCAGTACTTC. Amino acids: CASSFTGYWDEQYF.

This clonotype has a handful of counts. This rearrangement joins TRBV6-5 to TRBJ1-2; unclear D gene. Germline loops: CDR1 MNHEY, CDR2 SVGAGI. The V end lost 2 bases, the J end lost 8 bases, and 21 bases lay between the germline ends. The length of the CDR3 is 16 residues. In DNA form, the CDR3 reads TGTGCCAGCAGTTACGCACCCGCCCGGGTATCACGGGGCTACACCTTC. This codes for CASSYAPARVSRGYTF.

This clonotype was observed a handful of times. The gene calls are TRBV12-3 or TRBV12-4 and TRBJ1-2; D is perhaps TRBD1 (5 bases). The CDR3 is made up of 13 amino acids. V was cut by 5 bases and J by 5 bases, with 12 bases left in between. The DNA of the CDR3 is TGTGCCAGCAGTCGACAGCAAAAATATGGCTACACCTTC. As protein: CASSRQQKYGYTF.

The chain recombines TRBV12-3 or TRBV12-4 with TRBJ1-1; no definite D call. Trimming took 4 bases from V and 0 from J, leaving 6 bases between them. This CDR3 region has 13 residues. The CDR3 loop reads CASSYQMNTEAFF. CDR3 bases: TGTGCCAGCAGTTACCAGATGAACACTGAAGCTTTCTTT.

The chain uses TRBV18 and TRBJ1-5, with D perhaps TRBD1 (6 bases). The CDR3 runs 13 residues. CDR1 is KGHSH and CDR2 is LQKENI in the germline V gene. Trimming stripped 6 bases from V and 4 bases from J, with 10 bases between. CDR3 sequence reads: CASSRTENQPQHF. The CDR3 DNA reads TGTGCCAGCTCCCGGACAGAGAATCAGCCCCAGCATTTT. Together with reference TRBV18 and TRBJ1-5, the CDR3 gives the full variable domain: NAGVMQNPRHLVRRRGQEARLRCSPMKGHSHVYWYRQLPEEGLKFMVYLQKENIIDESGMPKERFSAEFPKEGPSILRIQQVVRGDSAAYFCASSRTENQPQHFGDGTRLSIL.

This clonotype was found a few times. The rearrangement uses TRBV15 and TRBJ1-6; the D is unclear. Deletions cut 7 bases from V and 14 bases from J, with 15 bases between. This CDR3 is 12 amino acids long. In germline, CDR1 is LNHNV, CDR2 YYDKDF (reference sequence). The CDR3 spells CATTQIRFSLHF. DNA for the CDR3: TGTGCCACCACCCAGATTCGGTTTTCCCTCCACTTT.

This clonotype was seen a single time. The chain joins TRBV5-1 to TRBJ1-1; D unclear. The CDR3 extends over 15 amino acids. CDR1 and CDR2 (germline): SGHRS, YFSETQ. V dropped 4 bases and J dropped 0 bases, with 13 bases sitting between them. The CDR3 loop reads CASSAGNGVNTEAFF. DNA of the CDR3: TGCGCCAGCAGCGCAGGAAACGGGGTGAACACTGAAGCTTTCTTT.

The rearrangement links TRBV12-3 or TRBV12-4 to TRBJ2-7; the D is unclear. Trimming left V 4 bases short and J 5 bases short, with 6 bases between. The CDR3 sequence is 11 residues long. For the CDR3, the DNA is TGTGCCAGCAGTTCCAATGACGAGCAGTACTTC. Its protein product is CASSSNDEQYF.

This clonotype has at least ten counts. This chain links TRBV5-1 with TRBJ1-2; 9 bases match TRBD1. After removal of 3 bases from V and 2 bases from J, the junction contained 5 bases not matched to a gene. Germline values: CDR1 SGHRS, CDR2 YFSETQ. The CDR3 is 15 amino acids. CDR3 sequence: CASSSQGASNYGYTF. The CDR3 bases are TGCGCCAGCAGCTCACAGGGGGCCTCGAACTATGGCTACACCTTC.

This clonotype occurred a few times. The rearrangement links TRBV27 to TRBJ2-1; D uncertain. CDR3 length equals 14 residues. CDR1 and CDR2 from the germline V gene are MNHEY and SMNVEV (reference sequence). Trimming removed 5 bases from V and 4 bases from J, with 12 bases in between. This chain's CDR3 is CASSTDDGYNEQFF. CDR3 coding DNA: TGTGCCAGCAGTACGGACGACGGGTACAATGAGCAGTTCTTC.

The CDR3 protein is CATSSRSVTEAFF. In DNA form, the CDR3 reads TGTGCCACCAGCTCCCGATCGGTAACTGAAGCTTTCTTT. The rearrangement uses TRBV15 and TRBJ1-1; D not resolved. Germline CDR1 is LNHNV and CDR2 is YYDKDF (reference sequence). Trimming took off 5 bases at V and 5 bases at J, with 12 bases between the two ends. This CDR3 is 13 amino acids long.

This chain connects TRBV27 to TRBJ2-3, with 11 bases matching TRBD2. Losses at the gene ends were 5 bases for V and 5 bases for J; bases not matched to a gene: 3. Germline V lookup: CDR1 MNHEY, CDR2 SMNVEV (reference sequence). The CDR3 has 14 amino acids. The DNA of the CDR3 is TGTGCCAGCAGTCAAGGACTAGCGGGAGATACGCAGTATTTT. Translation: CASSQGLAGDTQYF.

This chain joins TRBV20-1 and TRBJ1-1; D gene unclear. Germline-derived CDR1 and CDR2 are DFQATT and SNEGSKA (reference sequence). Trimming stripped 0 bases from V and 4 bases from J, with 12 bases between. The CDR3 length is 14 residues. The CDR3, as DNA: TGCAGTGCTAGAGAAGGAAGGGTGGGCACTGAAGCTTTCTTT. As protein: CSAREGRVGTEAFF.

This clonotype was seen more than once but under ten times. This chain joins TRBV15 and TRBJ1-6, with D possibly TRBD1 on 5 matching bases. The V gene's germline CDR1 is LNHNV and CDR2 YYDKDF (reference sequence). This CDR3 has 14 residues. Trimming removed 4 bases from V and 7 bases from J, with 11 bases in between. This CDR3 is CATSKDNTNSPLHF. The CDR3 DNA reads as TGTGCCACCAGCAAGGACAATACGAATTCACCCCTCCACTTT.

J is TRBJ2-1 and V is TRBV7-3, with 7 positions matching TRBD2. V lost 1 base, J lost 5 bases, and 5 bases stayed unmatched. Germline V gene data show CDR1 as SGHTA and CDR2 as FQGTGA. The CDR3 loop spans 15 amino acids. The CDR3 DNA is TGTGCCAGCAGCTTAAGGGCTAGCGGACACAATGAGCAGTTCTTC. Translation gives CASSLRASGHNEQFF.

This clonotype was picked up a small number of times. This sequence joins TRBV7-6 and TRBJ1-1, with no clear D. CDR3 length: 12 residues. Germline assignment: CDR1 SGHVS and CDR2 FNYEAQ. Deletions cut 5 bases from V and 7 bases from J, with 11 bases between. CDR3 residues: CASSPLAVEAFF. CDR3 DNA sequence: TGTGCCAGCAGCCCCTTGGCAGTTGAAGCTTTCTTT.

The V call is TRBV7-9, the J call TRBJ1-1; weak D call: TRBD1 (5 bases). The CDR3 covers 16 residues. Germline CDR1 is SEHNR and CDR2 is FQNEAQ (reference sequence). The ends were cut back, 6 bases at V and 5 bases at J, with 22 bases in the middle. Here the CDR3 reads CASSSPPVPEGTEAFF. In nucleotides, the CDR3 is TGTGCCAGCAGTTCCCCGCCCGTTCCTGAGGGGACTGAAGCTTTCTTT.

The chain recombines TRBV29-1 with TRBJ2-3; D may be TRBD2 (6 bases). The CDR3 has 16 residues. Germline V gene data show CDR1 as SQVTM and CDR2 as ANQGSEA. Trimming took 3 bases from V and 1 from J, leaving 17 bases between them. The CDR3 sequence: CSVEEGARVGTDTQYF. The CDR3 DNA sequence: TGCAGCGTTGAGGAGGGAGCTAGGGTAGGCACAGATACGCAGTATTTT.

This CDR3 is CASSLDTLISGYTF. Written as DNA, the CDR3 is TGTGCCAGCAGCTTAGATACCCTCATAAGTGGCTACACCTTC. The V call is TRBV7-9, the J call TRBJ1-2, with D unclear. This CDR3 is built from 14 residues. Germline values: CDR1 SEHNR, CDR2 FQNEAQ (reference sequence). V dropped 1 base and J dropped 7 bases, with 13 bases sitting between them.

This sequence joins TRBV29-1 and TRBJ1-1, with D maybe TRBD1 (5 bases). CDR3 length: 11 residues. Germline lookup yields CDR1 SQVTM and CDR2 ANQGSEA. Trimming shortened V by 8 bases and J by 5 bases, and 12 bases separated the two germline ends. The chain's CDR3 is CSSEEGTEAFF. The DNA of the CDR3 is TGCAGCTCCGAAGAGGGGACTGAAGCTTTCTTT. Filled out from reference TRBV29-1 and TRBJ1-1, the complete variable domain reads SAVISQKPSRDICQRGTSLTIQCQVDSQVTMMFWYRQQPGQSLTLIATANQGSEATYESGFVIDKFPISRPNLTFSTLTVSNMSPEDSSIYLCSSEEGTEAFFGQGTRLTVV.

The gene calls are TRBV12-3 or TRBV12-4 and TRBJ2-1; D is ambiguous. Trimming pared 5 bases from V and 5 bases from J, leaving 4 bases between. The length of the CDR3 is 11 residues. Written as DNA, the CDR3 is TGTGCCAGCAGTAGGAACAATGAGCAGTTCTTC. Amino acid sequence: CASSRNNEQFF.

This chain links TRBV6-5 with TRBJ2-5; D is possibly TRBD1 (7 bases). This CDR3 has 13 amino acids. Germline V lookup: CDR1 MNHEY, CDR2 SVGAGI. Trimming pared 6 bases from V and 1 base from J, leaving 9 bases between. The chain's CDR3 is CASRRDSQETQYF. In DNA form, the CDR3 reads TGTGCCAGCAGGCGGGACAGCCAAGAGACCCAGTACTTC.

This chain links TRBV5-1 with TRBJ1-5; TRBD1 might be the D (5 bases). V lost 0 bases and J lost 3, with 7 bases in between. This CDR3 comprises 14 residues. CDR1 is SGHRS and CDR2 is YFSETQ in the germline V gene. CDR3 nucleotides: TGCGCCAGCAGCTTGGAGGGGAACAATCAGCCCCAGCATTTT. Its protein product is CASSLEGNNQPQHF.

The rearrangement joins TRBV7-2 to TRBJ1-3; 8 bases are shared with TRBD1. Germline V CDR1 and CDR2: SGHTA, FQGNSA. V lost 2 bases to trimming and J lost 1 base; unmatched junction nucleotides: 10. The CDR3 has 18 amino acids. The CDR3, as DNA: TGTGCCAGCAGCTTAAGGCTGACAGGGGCCCTTTCTGGAAACACCATATATTTT. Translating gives CASSLRLTGALSGNTIYF.